Following are 10 T cell receptor beta chains from one sample sequenced in a study of T cell clonotyping in hematopoietic cell transplantation. The data were produced by immunoSEQ multiplex PCR, yet TCRdb's version contains in-frame clones alone and is incomplete. The data contain fewer than 50,000 clones, 90% to 95% of them seen just once; the ten biggest clones take up over 0.65%. Specimen: peripheral blood mononuclear cells. The origin of the receptors is a woman aged 50 to 60 in good health. Some clones in this sample may be carry-over from other donors' samples.

V usage is TRBV6-6 and J usage is TRBJ2-3; 8 bases fit TRBD1. J lost 0 bases, V lost 10 bases, and 9 bases had no gene match. The CDR3 has 15 amino acids. Germline V lookup: CDR1 MNHNY, CDR2 SVGAGI (reference sequence). CDR3 sequence: CATKPDRASTDTQYF. The CDR3 bases are TGTGCCACCAAACCGGACAGGGCTAGCACAGATACGCAGTATTTT.

This rearrangement joins TRBV2 to TRBJ2-1, with D perhaps TRBD2 (5 bases). Trimming cost V 3 bases and J 7 bases, with 19 bases left between them. This CDR3 region has 16 residues. Germline lookup yields CDR1 SNHLY and CDR2 FYNNEI. CDR3 DNA sequence: TGTGCCAGCAGTGAGTTACGGGTGGCGAGGGAGAATGAGCAGTTCTTC. It is translated as CASSELRVARENEQFF.

The V gene is TRBV10-3, the J gene TRBJ1-5; 11 bases fit TRBD1. Germline assignment: CDR1 ENHRY and CDR2 SYGVKD. J gave up 6 bases and V 10 bases, and 2 bases lay outside the gene matches. The CDR3 totals 12 residues. CDR3 residues: CATGQGAQPQHF. The CDR3 nucleotides read TGTGCCACTGGACAGGGGGCTCAGCCCCAGCATTTT.

This rearrangement joins TRBV5-4 to TRBJ2-1; the D gene could be TRBD1 or TRBD2 (6 bases each). The germline CDR1 and CDR2 sequences are SGHNT and YYREEE (reference sequence). V lost 4 bases and J lost 7, with 18 bases in between. CDR3 length: 15 amino acids. The CDR3 loop is CASSPRGGLWNEQFF. The CDR3 DNA sequence: TGTGCCAGCAGCCCCAGAGGGGGGCTGTGGAATGAGCAGTTCTTC.

The chain links TRBV7-2 to TRBJ2-7; D gene unclear. CDR1 is SGHTA and CDR2 is FQGNSA in the germline V gene. The CDR3 spans 13 residues. V shed 3 bases and J shed 4 bases, with 10 bases lying between them. The CDR3 DNA is TGTGCCAGCAGCTTGTCAGAAACTTACGAGCAGTACTTC. It yields the protein CASSLSETYEQYF.

The chain is built from TRBV25-1 and TRBJ2-5; 8 positions agree with TRBD2. CDR1 and CDR2 (germline): MGHDK, SYGVNS. Trimming at V came to 1 base and at J to 0 bases, leaving 4 bases not matched to a gene. The CDR3 covers 16 residues. The CDR3 sequence: CASSELGGGNQETQYF. The CDR3 coding sequence is TGTGCCAGCAGTGAATTGGGCGGGGGGAACCAAGAGACCCAGTACTTC.

V and J are TRBV19 and TRBJ2-5; D is unresolved. The V and J ends lost 1 base and 4 bases respectively, with 13 bases between them. The CDR3 is 15 amino acids. Germline V gene data show CDR1 as LNHDA and CDR2 as SQIVND (reference sequence). The DNA for the CDR3 is TGTGCCAGTAGTATAGTGATAGGGTCGGCAGAGACCCAGTACTTC. Protein: CASSIVIGSAETQYF.

This chain uses TRBV15 with TRBJ1-4; D is unresolved. CDR3 length: 15 amino acids. V was cut by 3 bases and J by 7 bases, with 15 bases left in between. Germline V lookup: CDR1 LNHNV, CDR2 YYDKDF (reference sequence). Here the CDR3 reads CATSSGITGSEKLFF. The CDR3 nucleotides are TGTGCCACCAGCAGTGGTATCACGGGTAGTGAAAAACTGTTTTTT.

This chain connects TRBV4-3 to TRBJ2-2; the D gene is possibly TRBD2 (5 bases). Germline CDR1 is LGHNA and CDR2 is YSLEER. The V end was cut by 0 bases, the J end by 5 bases, with 10 bases between. The CDR3 sequence is 15 residues long. CDR3 loop: CASSQETGRTGELFF. The CDR3 DNA reads TGCGCCAGCAGCCAAGAGACGGGGAGAACCGGGGAGCTGTTTTTT.

The rearrangement uses TRBV7-7 and TRBJ2-2, with TRBD2 identical over 9 bases. The CDR3 contains 18 residues. Germline trimming cut 5 bases from V and 4 bases from J; bases unmatched to any gene: 14. The germline V gene encodes CDR1 SSHAT and CDR2 FNYEAQ (reference sequence). The CDR3 reads CASSLGGSGGQGTGELFF. DNA of the CDR3: TGTGCCAGCAGCCTAGGTGGTAGCGGGGGCCAGGGCACCGGGGAGCTGTTTTTT.